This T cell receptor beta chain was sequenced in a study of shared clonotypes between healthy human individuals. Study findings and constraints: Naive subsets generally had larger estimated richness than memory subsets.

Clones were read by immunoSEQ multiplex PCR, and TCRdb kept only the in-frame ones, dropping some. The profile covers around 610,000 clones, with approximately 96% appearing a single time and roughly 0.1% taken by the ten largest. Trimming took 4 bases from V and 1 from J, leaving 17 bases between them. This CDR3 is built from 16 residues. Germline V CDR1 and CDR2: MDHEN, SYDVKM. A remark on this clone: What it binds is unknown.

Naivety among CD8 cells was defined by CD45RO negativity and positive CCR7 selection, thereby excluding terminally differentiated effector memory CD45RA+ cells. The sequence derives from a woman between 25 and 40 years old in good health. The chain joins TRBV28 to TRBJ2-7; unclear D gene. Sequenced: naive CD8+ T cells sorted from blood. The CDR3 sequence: CASSSIRYLRSYEQYF. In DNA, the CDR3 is TGTGCCAGCAGTTCCATTCGGTATTTGCGATCCTACGAGCAGTACTTC.